This T cell receptor beta chain was identified in a study of Ad26.COV2.S vaccination and SARS-CoV-2 variants. Whole-study findings and limits: Possibly, TCR breadth and depth analyses underestimated total T cell responses. Measurement of non-spike TCR breadth gave similar results in vaccine and placebo recipients.

Treatment noted: about 20 received Ad26.COV2.S at low or high dose, single or two shots; 5 received placebo; per-sample allocation not given. All samples were drawn on day 63, counting from the first vaccine or placebo injection. An adult of 18-55 years in Boston served as donor. Wuhan-strain spike was delivered by a replication-incompetent Ad26 vector. This CDR3 comprises 12 residues. Germline CDR1 is PRHDT and CDR2 is FYEKMQ (reference sequence). Trimming removed 3 bases from V and 6 bases from J, with 6 bases in between. Generated by immunoSEQ multiplex PCR, the TCRdb table keeps only in-frame clones and is missing some. The sample has 330,000 or so clones, roughly 90% seen once; the top ten hold 5.5%. Comment on this clone: Its matching antigen is unknown.

The receptor's source is a person between 18 and 59 years old who received the Ad26.COV2.S COVID-19 vaccine or a placebo. Sequenced material: peripheral blood, taken in a trial of Ad26.COV2.S vaccine versus placebo. The chain couples TRBV13 to TRBJ1-5; D is unclear. The CDR3 spells CASSFGSQPQHF. CDR3 nucleotides: TGTGCCAGCAGCTTCGGTAGTCAGCCCCAGCATTTT.